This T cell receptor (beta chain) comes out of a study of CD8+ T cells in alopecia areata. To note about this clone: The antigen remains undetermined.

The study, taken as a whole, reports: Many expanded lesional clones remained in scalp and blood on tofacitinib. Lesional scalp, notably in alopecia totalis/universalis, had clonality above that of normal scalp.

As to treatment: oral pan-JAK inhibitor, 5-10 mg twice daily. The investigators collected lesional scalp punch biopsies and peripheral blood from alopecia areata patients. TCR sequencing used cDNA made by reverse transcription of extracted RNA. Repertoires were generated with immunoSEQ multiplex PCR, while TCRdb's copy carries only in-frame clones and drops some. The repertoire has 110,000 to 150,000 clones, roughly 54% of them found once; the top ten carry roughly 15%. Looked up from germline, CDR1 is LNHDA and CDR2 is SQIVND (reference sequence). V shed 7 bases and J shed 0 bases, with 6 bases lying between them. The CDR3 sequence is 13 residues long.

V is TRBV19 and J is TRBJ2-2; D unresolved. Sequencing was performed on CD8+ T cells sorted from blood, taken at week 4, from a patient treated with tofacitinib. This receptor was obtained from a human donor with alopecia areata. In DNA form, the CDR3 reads TGTGCCAGTATCAGGCCGAACACCGGGGAGCTGTTTTTT. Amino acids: CASIRPNTGELFF.